This T cell receptor (beta chain) was retrieved from a study of blood T cell repertoires in COVID-19. The overall study: Whether acute or convalescent, the COVID-19 samples came from the United States, Italy and Spain. T cells, B-cell-depleted T cells, or PBMCs supplied cDNA or gDNA.

Source study methods: Quantification of nucleated cells was approximated via reference gene primer amplification. Generated by immunoSEQ multiplex PCR, the TCRdb table keeps only in-frame clones and is missing some. V and J calls plus clone size are reproduced from that table; the DNA served to infer D and trimming. The top ten hold approximately 0.93% of the sample, which has around 200,000 clones, about 87% seen once. Germline CDR1 reads SQVTM; CDR2 reads ANQGSEA. Trimming left V 8 bases short and J 3 bases short, with 14 bases between. This CDR3 is 13 amino acids long. J is TRBJ2-1 and V is TRBV29-1; tentative D call: TRBD1 (5 bases). The receptor was derived from a woman aged 18-29 years who had recovered from COVID-19. The sample consisted of peripheral blood. Here the CDR3 DNA reads TGCAGCCTCTTGGACACCATCTACAATGAGCAGTTCTTC. This sequence encodes CSLLDTIYNEQFF.